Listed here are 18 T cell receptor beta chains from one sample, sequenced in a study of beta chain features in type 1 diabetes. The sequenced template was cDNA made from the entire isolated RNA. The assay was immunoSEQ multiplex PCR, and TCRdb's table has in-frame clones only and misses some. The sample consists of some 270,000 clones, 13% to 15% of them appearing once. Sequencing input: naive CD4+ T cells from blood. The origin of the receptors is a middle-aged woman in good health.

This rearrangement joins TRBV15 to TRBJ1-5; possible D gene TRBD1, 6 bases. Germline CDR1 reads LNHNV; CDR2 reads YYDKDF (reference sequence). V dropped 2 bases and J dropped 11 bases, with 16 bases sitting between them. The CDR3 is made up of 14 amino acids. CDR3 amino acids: CATSRNQQTGTQHF. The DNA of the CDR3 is TGTGCCACCAGCAGAAATCAACAGACAGGTACCCAGCATTTT.

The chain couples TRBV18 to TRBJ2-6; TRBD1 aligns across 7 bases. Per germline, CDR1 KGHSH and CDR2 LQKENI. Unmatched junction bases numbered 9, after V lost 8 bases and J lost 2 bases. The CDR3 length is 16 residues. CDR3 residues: CASARAGGTGANVLTF. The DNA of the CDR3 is TGTGCCAGCGCCCGGGCAGGGGGAACTGGGGCCAACGTCCTGACTTTC.

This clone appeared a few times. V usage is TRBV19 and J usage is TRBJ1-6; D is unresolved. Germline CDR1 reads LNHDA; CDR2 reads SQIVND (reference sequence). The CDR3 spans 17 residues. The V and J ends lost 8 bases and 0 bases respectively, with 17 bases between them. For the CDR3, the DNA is TGTGCCAGTTCAACAGACCCTTCGAGCTCCTATAATTCACCCCTCCACTTT. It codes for CASSTDPSSSYNSPLHF.

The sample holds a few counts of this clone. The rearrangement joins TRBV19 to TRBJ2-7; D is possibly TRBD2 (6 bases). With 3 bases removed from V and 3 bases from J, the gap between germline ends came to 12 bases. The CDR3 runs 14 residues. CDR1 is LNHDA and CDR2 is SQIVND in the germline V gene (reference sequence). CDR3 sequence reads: CASSMQGGFYEQYF. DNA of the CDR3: TGTGCCAGTAGTATGCAGGGAGGTTTCTACGAGCAGTACTTC.

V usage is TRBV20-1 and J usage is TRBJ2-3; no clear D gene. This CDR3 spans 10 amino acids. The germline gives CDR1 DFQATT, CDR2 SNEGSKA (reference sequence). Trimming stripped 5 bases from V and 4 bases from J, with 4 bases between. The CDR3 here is CSASSDTQYF. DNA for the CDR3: TGCAGTGCTTCTTCAGATACGCAGTATTTT.

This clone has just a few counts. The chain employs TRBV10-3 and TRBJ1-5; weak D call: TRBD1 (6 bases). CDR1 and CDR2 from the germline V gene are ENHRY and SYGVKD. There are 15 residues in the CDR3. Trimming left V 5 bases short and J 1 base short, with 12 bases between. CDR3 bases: TGTGCCATCAGTCCGGGACAAGGAAGCAATCAGCCCCAGCATTTT. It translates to CAISPGQGSNQPQHF.

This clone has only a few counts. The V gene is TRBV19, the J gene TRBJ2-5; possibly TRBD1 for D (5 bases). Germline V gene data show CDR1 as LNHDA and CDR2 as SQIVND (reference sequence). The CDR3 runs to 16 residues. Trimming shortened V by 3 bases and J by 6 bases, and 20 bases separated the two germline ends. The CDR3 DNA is TGTGCCAGTAGTATCCCTACACCAGGGTCCGAGCAGACCCAGTACTTC. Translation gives CASSIPTPGSEQTQYF.

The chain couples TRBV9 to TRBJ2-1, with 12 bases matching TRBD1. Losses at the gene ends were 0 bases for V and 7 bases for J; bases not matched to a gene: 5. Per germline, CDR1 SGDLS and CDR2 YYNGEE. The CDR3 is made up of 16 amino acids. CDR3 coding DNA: TGTGCCAGCAGCGTAGGGGGGGGACAGGGGGCGAATGAGCAGTTCTTC. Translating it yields CASSVGGGQGANEQFF.

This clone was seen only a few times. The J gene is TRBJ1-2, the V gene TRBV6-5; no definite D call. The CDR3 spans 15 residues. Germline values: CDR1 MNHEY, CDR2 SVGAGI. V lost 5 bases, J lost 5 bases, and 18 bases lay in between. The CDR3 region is CASSTSQPRRYGYTF. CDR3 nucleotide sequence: TGTGCCAGCAGTACCTCACAACCCCGGCGGTATGGCTACACCTTC.

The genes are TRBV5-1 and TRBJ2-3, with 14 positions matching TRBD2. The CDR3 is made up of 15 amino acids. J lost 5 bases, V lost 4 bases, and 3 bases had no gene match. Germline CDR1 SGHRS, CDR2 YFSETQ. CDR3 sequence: CASSGLAGGGDTQYF. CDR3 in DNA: TGCGCCAGCAGCGGACTAGCGGGGGGCGGAGATACGCAGTATTTT.

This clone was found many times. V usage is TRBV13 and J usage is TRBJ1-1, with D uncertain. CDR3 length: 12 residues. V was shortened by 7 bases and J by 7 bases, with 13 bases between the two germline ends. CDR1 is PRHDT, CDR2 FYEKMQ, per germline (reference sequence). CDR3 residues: CASMRVSVEAFF. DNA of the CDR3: TGTGCCAGCATGAGGGTCTCGGTTGAAGCTTTCTTT.

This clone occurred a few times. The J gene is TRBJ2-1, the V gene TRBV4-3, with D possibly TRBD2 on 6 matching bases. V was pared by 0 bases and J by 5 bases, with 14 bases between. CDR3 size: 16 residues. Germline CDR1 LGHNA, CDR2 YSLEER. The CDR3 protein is CASSQDWLLAHNEQFF. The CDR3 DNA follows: TGCGCCAGCAGCCAAGATTGGTTACTAGCCCACAATGAGCAGTTCTTC.

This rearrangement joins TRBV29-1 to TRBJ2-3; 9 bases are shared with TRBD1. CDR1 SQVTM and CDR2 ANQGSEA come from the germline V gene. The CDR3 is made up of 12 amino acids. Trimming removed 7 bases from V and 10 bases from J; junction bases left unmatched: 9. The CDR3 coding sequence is TGCAGCGGAAACAGGGGGCCCGCCTCGCAGTATTTT. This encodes CSGNRGPASQYF.

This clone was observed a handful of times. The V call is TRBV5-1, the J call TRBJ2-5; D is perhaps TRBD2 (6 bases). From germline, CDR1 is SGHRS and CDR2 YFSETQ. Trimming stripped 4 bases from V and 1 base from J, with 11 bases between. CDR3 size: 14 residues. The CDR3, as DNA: TGCGCCAGCAGCCCTGGGGGGTTCCAAGAGACCCAGTACTTC. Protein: CASSPGGFQETQYF.

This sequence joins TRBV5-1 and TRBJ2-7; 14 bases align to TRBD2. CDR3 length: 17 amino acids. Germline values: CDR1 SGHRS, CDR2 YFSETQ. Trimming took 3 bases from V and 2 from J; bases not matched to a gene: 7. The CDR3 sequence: CASSWGLAGASTYEQYF. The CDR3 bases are TGCGCCAGCAGCTGGGGACTAGCGGGGGCCTCGACCTACGAGCAGTACTTC.

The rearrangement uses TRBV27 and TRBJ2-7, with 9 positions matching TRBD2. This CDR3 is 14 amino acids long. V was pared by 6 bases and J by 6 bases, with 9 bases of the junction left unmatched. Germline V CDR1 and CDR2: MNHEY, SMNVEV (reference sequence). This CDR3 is CASSMAGGLGEQYF. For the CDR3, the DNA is TGTGCCAGCAGCATGGCGGGGGGGCTGGGCGAGCAGTACTTC.

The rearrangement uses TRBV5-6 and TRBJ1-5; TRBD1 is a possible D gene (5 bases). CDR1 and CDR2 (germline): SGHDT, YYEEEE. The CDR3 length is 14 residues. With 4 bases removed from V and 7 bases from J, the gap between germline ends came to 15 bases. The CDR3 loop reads CASSVAGSVQPQHF. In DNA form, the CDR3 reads TGTGCCAGCAGCGTTGCAGGGTCTGTGCAGCCCCAGCATTTT.

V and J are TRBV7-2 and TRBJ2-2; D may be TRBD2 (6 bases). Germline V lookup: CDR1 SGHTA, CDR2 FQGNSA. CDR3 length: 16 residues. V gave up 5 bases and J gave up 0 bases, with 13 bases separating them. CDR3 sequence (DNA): TGTGCCAGCAGCGGAGGGGCTTCCCCGAACACCGGGGAGCTGTTTTTT. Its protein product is CASSGGASPNTGELFF. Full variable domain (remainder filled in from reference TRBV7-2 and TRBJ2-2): GAGVSQSPSNKVTEKGKDVELRCDPISGHTALYWYRQSLGQGLEFLIYFQGNSAPDKSGLPSDRFSAERTGGSVSTLTIQRTQQEDSAVYLCASSGGASPNTGELFFGEGSRLTVL.